This entry lists 31 T cell receptor beta chains sequenced from one sample in a study of regulatory T cells in long-lasting Graves disease. Time point of the sample: persistent/refractory GD, antithyroid drugs over 5 years with positive TRAb. PBMC RNA was the source of the TCR library. For TCR beta, libraries came from iRepertoire HTBI primers and Arm-PCR of CDR3 regions. TCRdb fed the multiplex PCR reads into MiXCR, producing one record per CDR3 protein. The sample has 400,000 to 500,000 distinct CDR3 sequences, around a fifth seen once. Sequenced here: peripheral blood mononuclear cells (PBMCs), sampled when the disease was refractory, from a patient treated with antithyroid drugs. The receptor set was obtained from a female donor with Graves disease.

To note about this clonotype: A much larger clonotype is one base distant, so this may be a read error. This chain uses TRBV27 with TRBJ1-6; a weak D match, TRBD1 (5 bases). With 5 bases removed from V and 7 bases from J, the gap between germline ends came to 12 bases. The CDR3 has 14 residues. Per germline, CDR1 MNHEY and CDR2 SMNVEV (reference sequence). CDR3 residues: CASSPETENSPLHF. The CDR3 DNA is TGTGCCAGCAGTCCTGAGACAGAGAATTCACCCCTCCACTTT.

There are a few counts of this clonotype. The J gene is TRBJ2-7, the V gene TRBV5-5; weak D call: TRBD2 (6 bases). V lost 4 bases and J lost 1, with 15 bases in between. The CDR3 has 15 amino acids. The V gene's germline CDR1 is SGHKS and CDR2 YYEKEE (reference sequence). CDR3 sequence: CASSKPGSGSYEQYF. CDR3 bases: TGTGCCAGCAGCAAGCCGGGGAGCGGGTCCTACGAGCAGTACTTC.

This clonotype has a handful of counts. The V call is TRBV29-1, the J call TRBJ2-7; D remains unclear. CDR1 SQVTM and CDR2 ANQGSEA come from the germline V gene. V was clipped by 4 bases and J by 2 bases, with 6 bases between them. The CDR3 runs to 11 residues. CDR3 sequence reads: CSVAGAYEQYF. CDR3 bases: TGCAGCGTTGCAGGAGCCTACGAGCAGTACTTC.

The sample holds a few counts of this clonotype. The chain employs TRBV25-1 and TRBJ1-2; possibly TRBD1 for D (6 bases). Germline lookup yields CDR1 MGHDK and CDR2 SYGVNS. The CDR3 totals 14 residues. The V gene lost 4 bases and the J gene lost 8 bases, with 17 bases spanning the gap. DNA for the CDR3: TGTGCCAGCAGTGCCCGGTGGGGGGCGCGAGGCTACACCTTC. Translated, it gives CASSARWGARGYTF.

In this sample, this clonotype turned up many times. In DNA, the CDR3 is TGTGCCAGCAGCTTAGGGGCCGGGGCCAACGTCCTGACTTTC. This translates into CASSLGAGANVLTF. V and J are TRBV7-3 and TRBJ2-6; D perhaps matches TRBD1 (5 bases). The CDR3 spans 14 residues. V gave up 2 bases and J gave up 4 bases, with 6 bases separating them. Germline assignment: CDR1 SGHTA and CDR2 FQGTGA.

This clonotype has just a few counts. The chain joins TRBV6-1 to TRBJ2-7; 10 bases agree with TRBD2. This CDR3 is built from 15 residues. Germline V CDR1 and CDR2: MNHNS, SASEGT. V shed 6 bases and J 7 bases; nucleotides not matched to a gene: 12. The CDR3 sequence is CASSRQLAGPGEQYF. The CDR3, as DNA: TGTGCCAGCAGCCGTCAACTAGCGGGACCTGGGGAGCAGTACTTC.

This clonotype was seen repeatedly, ten times or more. This chain connects TRBV27 to TRBJ1-1, with D unresolved. Germline V gives CDR1 MNHEY, CDR2 SMNVEV (reference sequence). Trimming cost V 2 bases and J 5 bases, with 12 bases left between them. The CDR3 has 14 residues. The CDR3 region is CASSLREVNTEAFF. CDR3 coding DNA: TGTGCCAGCAGTTTAAGGGAGGTTAATACTGAAGCTTTCTTT.

There are many counts of this clonotype. The rearrangement uses TRBV2 and TRBJ2-5; D is unclear. Between the trimmed V and J ends, which lost 2 bases and 4 bases, there was a span of 17 bases. This CDR3 has 16 amino acids. In germline, CDR1 is SNHLY, CDR2 FYNNEI. CDR3: CASSERPSDGTETQYF. CDR3 sequence (DNA): TGTGCCAGCAGTGAACGACCCTCGGACGGAACAGAGACCCAGTACTTC. The full variable domain, with the rest looked up from reference TRBV2 and TRBJ2-5, is EPEVTQTPSHQVTQMGQEVILRCVPISNHLYFYWYRQILGQKVEFLVSFYNNEISEKSEIFDDQFSVERPDGSNFTLKIRSTKLEDSAMYFCASSERPSDGTETQYFGPGTRLLVL.

This clonotype turned up a few times. The chain uses TRBV12-3 or TRBV12-4 and TRBJ2-1; 11 positions match TRBD2. The CDR3 sequence is 15 residues long. V shed 5 bases and J 8 bases; nucleotides not matched to a gene: 8. The CDR3, as DNA: TGTGCCAGCAGTCAACTAGCGGGAGCTGGCGATGAGCAGTTCTTC. Encoded protein: CASSQLAGAGDEQFF.

As to this clonotype: One junction end disagrees with the germline gene, perhaps due to a read error. The chain recombines TRBV20-1 with TRBJ2-6; D is possibly TRBD2 (5 bases). The CDR3 is made up of 17 amino acids. The V gene's germline CDR1 is DFQATT and CDR2 SNEGSKA (reference sequence). This CDR3 is CSTRDQLGFAGANVLTF. CDR3 bases: TGCAGTACTAGAGATCAACTAGGCTTCGCTGGGGCCAACGTCCTGACTTTC.

The table lists this clonotype with a few counts. This rearrangement joins TRBV30 to TRBJ2-7; 9 positions match TRBD2. The length of the CDR3 is 13 residues. Germline-derived CDR1 and CDR2 are GTSNPN and SVGIG (reference sequence). Trimming took 2 bases from V and 1 from J; bases not matched to a gene: 0. As DNA, the CDR3 is TGTGCCTGGAGTCTAGCGGGATCCTACGAGCAGTACTTC. This codes for CAWSLAGSYEQYF.

There are many counts of this clonotype. The CDR3 loop reads CASRGWATNEKLFF. As DNA, the CDR3 is TGTGCCAGCAGGGGTTGGGCAACTAATGAAAAACTGTTTTTT. The V gene is TRBV6-1, the J gene TRBJ1-4; D is ambiguous. The germline gives CDR1 MNHNS, CDR2 SASEGT. Between the trimmed V and J ends, which lost 6 bases and 0 bases, there was a span of 8 bases. The length of the CDR3 is 14 residues.

The chain carries TRBV20-1 and TRBJ2-7; 8 bases align to TRBD2. V lost 5 bases, J lost 6 bases, and 9 bases stayed unmatched. The CDR3 runs 13 residues. CDR1 is DFQATT, CDR2 SNEGSKA, per germline (reference sequence). The CDR3 region is CSAPKSGGGEQYF. In nucleotides, the CDR3 is TGCAGTGCTCCCAAATCGGGAGGGGGCGAGCAGTACTTC.

This clonotype was counted ten times or more. This chain uses TRBV6-2 or TRBV6-3 with TRBJ2-5; 9 bases match TRBD1. V shed 5 bases and J 6 bases; nucleotides not matched to a gene: 16. CDR3 length: 17 amino acids. CDR1 and CDR2 from the germline V gene are MNHEY and SVGEGT. The CDR3 coding sequence is TGTGCCAGCAGTGATCCCGGGACAGGGACAACCCGTAAGACCCAGTACTTC. Translation: CASSDPGTGTTRKTQYF.

This clonotype was counted at least ten times. V usage is TRBV28 and J usage is TRBJ2-7; D ambiguous. V lost 4 bases, J lost 11 bases, and 12 bases lay in between. Germline CDR1 reads MDHEN; CDR2 reads SYDVKM. The CDR3 length is 11 residues. CDR3 nucleotide sequence: TGTGCCAGCAGTTCGGGCCAGGTTGAGTACTTC. Translation: CASSSGQVEYF.

This clonotype was found a few times. V is TRBV20-1 and J is TRBJ2-5; D tentatively reads TRBD1 or TRBD2 (6 bases each). The CDR3 loop spans 14 amino acids. Germline V gene sequence: CDR1 DFQATT, CDR2 SNEGSKA (reference sequence). Trimming took off 0 bases at V and 8 bases at J, with 16 bases between the two ends. The CDR3 DNA follows: TGCAGTGCTAGAGATTCCGGGAGTGGGACAACCCAGTACTTC. As protein: CSARDSGSGTTQYF.

The V gene is TRBV28, the J gene TRBJ2-3; 15 bases map to TRBD2. This CDR3 has 17 residues. The trim removed 4 bases at V and 5 bases at J, leaving 7 bases unmatched. From germline, CDR1 is MDHEN and CDR2 SYDVKM. This chain's CDR3 is CASSSGLAGGLEDTQYF. The CDR3, as DNA: TGTGCCAGCAGTTCTGGACTAGCGGGAGGGCTTGAAGATACGCAGTATTTT.

V and J are TRBV18 and TRBJ2-7; TRBD1 agrees at 7 bases. Looked up from germline, CDR1 is KGHSH and CDR2 is LQKENI. This CDR3 is built from 17 residues. V lost 6 bases and J lost 2; bases outside the gene matches: 16. The CDR3 region has the DNA TGTGCCAGCTCCGACGAGGTACTCCGGACAGGAGCCTACGAGCAGTACTTC. This sequence encodes CASSDEVLRTGAYEQYF.

This clonotype has ten or more counts. This chain links TRBV28 with TRBJ2-7; no clear D gene. Germline CDR1 MDHEN, CDR2 SYDVKM. The CDR3 runs to 12 residues. V was shortened by 4 bases and J by 2 bases, with 6 bases between the two germline ends. The CDR3 region has the DNA TGTGCCAGCAGTTACGGGCCCTACGAGCAGTACTTC. It encodes CASSYGPYEQYF.

This clonotype came up many times. The chain recombines TRBV12-3 or TRBV12-4 with TRBJ2-2; D may be TRBD2 (5 bases). Trimming took 7 bases from V and 3 from J, leaving 12 bases between them. The CDR3 contains 14 residues. The CDR3 DNA follows: TGTGCCAGCACTTGGTCGCGGGACACCGGGGAGCTGTTTTTT. This encodes CASTWSRDTGELFF.

The sample holds many counts of this clonotype. This rearrangement joins TRBV28 to TRBJ2-5, with 7 bases identical to TRBD1. Germline lookup yields CDR1 MDHEN and CDR2 SYDVKM. V lost 5 bases and J lost 8; bases outside the gene matches: 11. The CDR3 consists of 14 residues. CDR3 loop: CASSVSSAGGTQYF. Here the CDR3 DNA reads TGTGCCAGCAGTGTATCATCGGCAGGGGGTACCCAGTACTTC.

This clonotype has a count of ten or more. The chain recombines TRBV12-3 or TRBV12-4 with TRBJ1-2, with D perhaps TRBD1 (5 bases). The CDR3 has 13 residues. V dropped 5 bases and J dropped 4 bases, with 11 bases sitting between them. The CDR3, as DNA: TGTGCCAGCAGTCCAGGGAGGGGCTATGGCTACACCTTC. This encodes CASSPGRGYGYTF.

The chain is built from TRBV5-1 and TRBJ2-1; TRBD2 might be the D (5 bases). The ends were cut back, 3 bases at V and 0 bases at J, with 10 bases in the middle. Looked up from germline, CDR1 is SGHRS and CDR2 is YFSETQ. The CDR3 consists of 15 residues. Here the CDR3 reads CASSSDTSSYNEQFF. DNA for the CDR3: TGCGCCAGCAGCTCTGATACTAGCTCCTACAATGAGCAGTTCTTC. Together with reference TRBV5-1 and TRBJ2-1, the CDR3 gives the full variable domain: KAGVTQTPRYLIKTRGQQVTLSCSPISGHRSVSWYQQTPGQGLQFLFEYFSETQRNKGNFPGRFSGRQFSNSRSEMNVSTLELGDSALYLCASSSDTSSYNEQFFGPGTRLTVL.

This clonotype was recorded a few times. The chain uses TRBV27 and TRBJ2-2; D assignment may be TRBD1 or TRBD2 (5 bases each). This CDR3 contains 16 residues. The V end was cut by 5 bases, the J end by 4 bases, with 17 bases between. In germline, CDR1 is MNHEY, CDR2 SMNVEV (reference sequence). The CDR3 reads CASSPITPGATGELFF. CDR3 bases: TGTGCCAGCAGTCCCATCACCCCCGGGGCCACCGGGGAGCTGTTTTTT.

The genes are TRBV6-1 and TRBJ1-2, with a tentative D call TRBD1 (6 bases). The CDR3 extends over 18 amino acids. CDR1 is MNHNS, CDR2 SASEGT, per germline. Trimming removed 5 bases at V and 5 bases at J, with 27 bases between. The CDR3 bases are TGTGCCAGCAGTCGATTATTAACTACAGGGTCTTTAAGATATGGCTACACCTTC. Translation: CASSRLLTTGSLRYGYTF.

This clonotype was observed many times. The chain couples TRBV20-1 to TRBJ1-5; the D is unclear. CDR3 length equals 13 residues. CDR1 and CDR2 (germline): DFQATT, SNEGSKA (reference sequence). V was cut by 3 bases and J by 4 bases, with 10 bases left in between. CDR3 region: CSAREHYNQPQHF. The CDR3 DNA reads as TGCAGTGCTAGGGAACACTATAATCAGCCCCAGCATTTT.

This clonotype was counted ten times or more. The rearrangement links TRBV5-8 to TRBJ2-5; 7 nucleotides line up with TRBD1. Germline assignment: CDR1 SGHTS and CDR2 YDEGEE. Germline trimming cut 0 bases from V and 4 bases from J; bases unmatched to any gene: 12. This CDR3 comprises 17 residues. In DNA form, the CDR3 reads TGTGCCAGCAGCTTGGGGCCGGGACAGAGGGATTTAGAGACCCAGTACTTC. The encoded protein is CASSLGPGQRDLETQYF.

The chain joins TRBV6-1 to TRBJ2-4; perhaps D is TRBD1 or TRBD2 (5 bases each). With 4 bases removed from V and 0 bases from J, the gap between germline ends came to 13 bases. Germline loops: CDR1 MNHNS, CDR2 SASEGT. This CDR3 spans 16 amino acids. The CDR3 coding sequence is TGTGCCAGCAGTGTGGCAGGGACCCTAGCCAAAAACATTCAGTACTTC. It specifies CASSVAGTLAKNIQYF.

This clonotype was picked up many times. The rearrangement links TRBV6-5 to TRBJ2-6, with 11 nucleotides matching TRBD1. The CDR3 extends over 15 amino acids. J gave up 8 bases and V 2 bases, and 2 bases lay outside the gene matches. Per the germline V gene, CDR1 is MNHEY and CDR2 is SVGAGI. The CDR3 DNA follows: TGTGCCAGCAGTTACGGGACAGGGGGAACCAACGTCCTGACTTTC. It is translated as CASSYGTGGTNVLTF.

Many counts were recorded for this clonotype. The genes are TRBV12-3 or TRBV12-4 and TRBJ2-2; 9 bases align to TRBD1. This CDR3 has 15 amino acids. The junction had 5 bases not matched to a gene; V was cut back by 6 bases and J by 3 bases. The CDR3 region is CASRGTGRDTGELFF. The DNA of the CDR3 is TGTGCCAGCAGAGGGACAGGGCGGGACACCGGGGAGCTGTTTTTT.

The V gene is TRBV9, the J gene TRBJ2-5, with 12 bases identical to TRBD2. The CDR3 totals 15 residues. The V segment lost 3 bases and the J segment 7 bases; nucleotides outside the gene matches: 7. CDR1 and CDR2 (germline): SGDLS, YYNGEE. The CDR3 loop reads CASSATSGSSLTQYF. The CDR3 DNA reads as TGTGCCAGCAGCGCGACTAGCGGGAGTTCACTGACCCAGTACTTC.